These 12 T cell receptor beta chains share one sample of origin, sequenced in a study of CD8 T cells in ankylosing spondylitis. General study points: Made up of about eight highly homologous variants, a TCR beta motif appeared characteristic of ankylosing spondylitis blood.

These TCRs are of unknown antigen specificity. One entry per CDR3 protein results from TCRdb running MiXCR on the 5' RACE reads. The sample shows 470,000 or so distinct CDR3 sequences, roughly a quarter of them seen only once. The sequenced sample was blood, either unsorted or a sorted T cell fraction (not recorded which). Source of these receptors: a male donor with ankylosing spondylitis.

This clonotype was counted only a few times. The chain combines TRBV7-2 with TRBJ1-2; TRBD1 agrees at 7 bases. CDR1 is SGHTA, CDR2 FQGNSA, per germline. The CDR3 covers 15 residues. V dropped 4 bases and J dropped 6; count of bases not matched to a gene: 11. CDR3 in DNA: TGTGCCAGCAGCTCCACCATAGACAGGGCCGATGGCTACACCTTC. Its protein product is CASSSTIDRADGYTF.

This clonotype was recorded many times. The chain carries TRBV12-3 or TRBV12-4 and TRBJ1-1, with D hard to call. There are 13 residues in the CDR3. V lost 2 bases and J 2 bases, leaving 6 bases between the germline ends. The CDR3 DNA reads TGTGCCAGCAGTTTATGGTCAAACACTGAAGCTTTCTTT. Its translation: CASSLWSNTEAFF.

This clonotype came up a few times. The V gene is TRBV11-3, the J gene TRBJ2-1, with D tentatively TRBD2 (5 bases). The ends were cut back, 0 bases at V and 12 bases at J, with 12 bases in the middle. Per the germline V gene, CDR1 is SGHNT and CDR2 is YENEEA. The CDR3 consists of 13 residues. The CDR3 here is CASSLEGIGRQFF. The CDR3, as DNA: TGTGCCAGCAGCTTAGAAGGTATAGGGAGGCAGTTCTTC.

There are a few counts of this clonotype. The V and J genes are TRBV7-9 and TRBJ2-5, with unresolved D. The ends were cut back, 3 bases at V and 4 bases at J, with 15 bases in the middle. The V gene's germline CDR1 is SEHNR and CDR2 FQNEAQ (reference sequence). The CDR3 has 15 residues. DNA for the CDR3: TGTGCCAGCAGCTTTACGGTCTTAGCTGGAGAGACCCAGTACTTC. This gives the protein CASSFTVLAGETQYF.

CDR3 region: CSAPVQGRLGKLFF. The CDR3 DNA is TGCAGTGCTCCCGTACAGGGTAGACTGGGAAAACTGTTTTTT. The V and J genes are TRBV20-1 and TRBJ1-4; D perhaps matches TRBD1 (6 bases). Trimming took 5 bases from V and 10 from J, leaving 20 bases between them. This CDR3 is built from 14 residues. Germline-derived CDR1 and CDR2 are DFQATT and SNEGSKA (reference sequence).

This clonotype appeared a few times. This chain links TRBV12-3 or TRBV12-4 with TRBJ2-7; D not certain. The germline V and J ends were trimmed by 6 bases and 0 bases, with 12 bases remaining between them. The CDR3 sequence is 14 residues long. This CDR3 reads CASRRQISSYEQYF. The CDR3 DNA reads TGTGCCAGCAGACGACAAATTAGCTCCTACGAGCAGTACTTC.

The chain uses TRBV6-1 and TRBJ2-1, with D possibly TRBD1 on 6 matching bases. Germline CDR1 reads MNHNS; CDR2 reads SASEGT. CDR3 size: 12 residues. The ends were cut back, 2 bases at V and 9 bases at J, with 8 bases in the middle. The CDR3 spells CASSEWGPEQFF. In DNA, the CDR3 is TGTGCCAGCAGTGAATGGGGGCCTGAGCAGTTCTTC.

This clonotype was found a few times. The chain carries TRBV7-2 and TRBJ2-1; 8 positions agree with TRBD2. CDR3 length: 12 residues. The junction had 6 bases not matched to a gene; V was cut back by 5 bases and J by 12 bases. Germline assignment: CDR1 SGHTA and CDR2 FQGNSA. For the CDR3, the DNA is TGTGCCAGCAGCGCAAGACTAGCGTGGCAGTTCTTC. It specifies CASSARLAWQFF. Full variable domain (rest looked up from reference TRBV7-2 and TRBJ2-1): GAGVSQSPSNKVTEKGKDVELRCDPISGHTALYWYRQSLGQGLEFLIYFQGNSAPDKSGLPSDRFSAERTGGSVSTLTIQRTQQEDSAVYLCASSARLAWQFFGPGTRLTVL.

The rearrangement joins TRBV12-3 or TRBV12-4 to TRBJ1-5; 7 positions agree with TRBD1. The CDR3 loop spans 15 amino acids. Unmatched junction bases numbered 7, after V lost 5 bases and J lost 3 bases. The CDR3 coding sequence is TGTGCCAGCAGTCCAGGACAGGCCCTCAATCAGCCCCAGCATTTT. It codes for CASSPGQALNQPQHF.

The rearrangement joins TRBV5-6 to TRBJ2-1; 8 bases map to TRBD1. The CDR3 length is 15 residues. Unmatched junction bases numbered 7, after V lost 4 bases and J lost 4 bases. CDR1 is SGHDT and CDR2 is YYEEEE in the germline V gene. DNA for the CDR3: TGTGCCAGCAGCCGACGTGACAGGGGTTACAATGAGCAGTTCTTC. As protein: CASSRRDRGYNEQFF.

This CDR3 reads CASSAGTSRRGETQYF. In nucleotides, the CDR3 is TGTGCCAGCAGCGCCGGGACTAGCCGCAGGGGAGAGACCCAGTACTTC. The chain links TRBV6-1 to TRBJ2-5; 9 nucleotides line up with TRBD2. Trimming at V came to 6 bases and at J to 4 bases, leaving 12 bases not matched to a gene. Germline lookup yields CDR1 MNHNS and CDR2 SASEGT. The CDR3 runs 16 residues.

As DNA, the CDR3 is TGTGCCAGCAGCCTAACCCCCGGAAATAGCGGGAGGGATACGCAGTATTTT. Amino acids: CASSLTPGNSGRDTQYF. This chain uses TRBV6-2 or TRBV6-3 with TRBJ2-3, with 10 nucleotides matching TRBD2. V was clipped by 6 bases and J by 6 bases; unmatched bases: 15. The CDR3 is 17 amino acids. Germline V lookup: CDR1 MNHEY, CDR2 SVGEGT.